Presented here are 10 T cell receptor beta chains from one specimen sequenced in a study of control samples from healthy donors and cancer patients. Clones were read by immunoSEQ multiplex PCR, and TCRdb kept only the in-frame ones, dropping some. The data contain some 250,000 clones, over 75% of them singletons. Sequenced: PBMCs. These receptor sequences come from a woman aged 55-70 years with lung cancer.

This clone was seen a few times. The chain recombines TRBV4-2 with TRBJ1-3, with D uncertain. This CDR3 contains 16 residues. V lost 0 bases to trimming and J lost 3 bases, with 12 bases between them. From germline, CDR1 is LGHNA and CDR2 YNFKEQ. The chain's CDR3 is CASSQEEGMHGNTIYF. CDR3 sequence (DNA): TGTGCCAGCAGCCAAGAGGAGGGTATGCATGGAAACACCATATATTTT.

This CDR3 reads CASSPTGGLAGLPYEQYF. The CDR3 DNA is TGTGCCAGCTCACCAACAGGGGGACTAGCGGGACTCCCCTACGAGCAGTACTTC. The rearrangement links TRBV18 to TRBJ2-7, with 13 bases lining up with TRBD2. Per the germline V gene, CDR1 is KGHSH and CDR2 is LQKENI. Unmatched junction bases numbered 9, after V lost 2 bases and J lost 2 bases. This CDR3 is 18 amino acids long.

CDR3 in DNA: TGCGCCAGCAGCTCTCACCCGGGACTAGCGGGAGGTAATGAGCAGTTCTTC. Translated, it gives CASSSHPGLAGGNEQFF. V and J are TRBV5-1 and TRBJ2-1; 15 bases agree with TRBD2. The V and J ends lost 3 bases and 7 bases, in that order; junction bases with no gene match: 8. This CDR3 is 17 amino acids long. Looked up from germline, CDR1 is SGHRS and CDR2 is YFSETQ.

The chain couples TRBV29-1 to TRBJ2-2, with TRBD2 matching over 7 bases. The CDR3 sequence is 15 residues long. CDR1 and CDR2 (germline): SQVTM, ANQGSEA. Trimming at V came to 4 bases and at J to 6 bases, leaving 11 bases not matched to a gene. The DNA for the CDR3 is TGCAGCGTTGGGGGGAGGGGCGGTATTCCCGGGGAGCTGTTTTTT. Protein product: CSVGGRGGIPGELFF.

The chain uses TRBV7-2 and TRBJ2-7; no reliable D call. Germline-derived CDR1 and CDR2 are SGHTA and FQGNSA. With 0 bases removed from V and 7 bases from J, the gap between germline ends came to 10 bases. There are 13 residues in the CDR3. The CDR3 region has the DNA TGTGCCAGCAGCTTAGCTGACTCCGTAGAGCAGTACTTC. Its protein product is CASSLADSVEQYF.

DNA for the CDR3: TGTGCCAGCAGTTTGGACAGAGCCAACAATGAGCAGTTCTTC. Protein: CASSLDRANNEQFF. The chain recombines TRBV19 with TRBJ2-1, with D maybe TRBD1 (6 bases). The CDR3 spans 14 residues. The V gene lost 9 bases and the J gene lost 5 bases, with 17 bases spanning the gap. Germline CDR1 reads LNHDA; CDR2 reads SQIVND (reference sequence).

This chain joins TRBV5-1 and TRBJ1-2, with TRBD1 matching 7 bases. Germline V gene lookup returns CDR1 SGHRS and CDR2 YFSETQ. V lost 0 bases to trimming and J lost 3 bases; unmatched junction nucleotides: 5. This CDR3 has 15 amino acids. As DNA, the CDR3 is TGCGCCAGCAGCTTGGCGTCAGGGGGTTACTATGGCTACACCTTC. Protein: CASSLASGGYYGYTF. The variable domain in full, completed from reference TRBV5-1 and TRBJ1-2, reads KAGVTQTPRYLIKTRGQQVTLSCSPISGHRSVSWYQQTPGQGLQFLFEYFSETQRNKGNFPGRFSGRQFSNSRSEMNVSTLELGDSALYLCASSLASGGYYGYTFGSGTRLTVV.

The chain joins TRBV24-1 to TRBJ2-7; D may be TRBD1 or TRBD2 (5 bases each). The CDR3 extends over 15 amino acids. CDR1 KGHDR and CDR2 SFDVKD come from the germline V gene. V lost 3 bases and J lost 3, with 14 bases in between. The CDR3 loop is CATSDASRDLYEQYF. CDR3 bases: TGTGCCACCAGTGATGCTAGCCGGGACCTCTACGAGCAGTACTTC.

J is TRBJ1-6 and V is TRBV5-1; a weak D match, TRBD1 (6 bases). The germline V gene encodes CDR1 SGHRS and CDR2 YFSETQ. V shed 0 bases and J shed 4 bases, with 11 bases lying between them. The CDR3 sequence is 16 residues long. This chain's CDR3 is CASSLGDTGYNSPLHF. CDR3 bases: TGCGCCAGCAGCTTGGGGGACACAGGGTATAATTCACCCCTCCACTTT.

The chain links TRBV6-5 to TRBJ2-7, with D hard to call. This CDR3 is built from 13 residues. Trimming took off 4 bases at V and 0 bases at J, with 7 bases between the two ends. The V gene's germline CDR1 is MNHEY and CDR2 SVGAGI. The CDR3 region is CASSFPHSYEQYF. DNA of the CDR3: TGTGCCAGCAGTTTCCCACACTCCTACGAGCAGTACTTC.